One and the same sample provided the 15 T cell receptor beta chains below, sequenced in a study of CXCR3-negative and CXCR3-positive naive CD8 T cells. TRB cDNA libraries were made by UMI-labeled 5' RACE. TCRdb processed the 5' RACE reads again and assigns one entry to each CDR3 protein, with no DNA. This sample's table reports 80,000 to 95,000 distinct CDR3 sequences. Sequenced: naive CXCR3- CD8+ T cells from blood. Sample subset: CD45RO-CCR7+CD27+CD95- naive CD8+ T cells lacking CXCR3 (TNR3-). The receptors were sampled from a human donor in good health. Some clones in this sample may be carry-over from other donors' samples.

This chain links TRBV6-5 with TRBJ2-1; there is no DNA to check the TCRdb D call of TRBD2. CDR1 and CDR2 from the germline V gene are MNHEY and SVGAGI. CDR3 length: 14 amino acids. The CDR3 sequence is CASSESGVYNEQFF.

V and J are TRBV27 and TRBJ2-2. Germline values: CDR1 MNHEY, CDR2 SMNVEV (reference sequence). CDR3 size: 13 residues. The CDR3 loop reads CASSLMNTGELFF.

CDR3: CSGGGAYGYTF. The V and J genes are TRBV29-1 and TRBJ1-2. The CDR3 runs 11 residues. Germline lookup yields CDR1 SQVTM and CDR2 ANQGSEA.

V usage is TRBV3-1 and J usage is TRBJ2-7; TCRdb calls TRBD1, which cannot be checked without DNA. This CDR3 has 16 amino acids. Per the germline V gene, CDR1 is LGHDT and CDR2 is YNNKEL (reference sequence). The CDR3 sequence: CASSPGPRGRVYEQYF.

The genes are TRBV2 and TRBJ1-2. From germline, CDR1 is SNHLY and CDR2 FYNNEI. The CDR3 is made up of 12 amino acids. CDR3 loop: CASRGWLGGYTF.

The V and J genes are TRBV11-3 and TRBJ1-5; TCRdb picks TRBD1, but there is no DNA to check that call. Per the germline V gene, CDR1 is SGHNT and CDR2 is YENEEA. This CDR3 spans 17 amino acids. CDR3: CASSLEGGQGDNQPQHF.

The chain joins TRBV11-2 to TRBJ2-3; TCRdb gives TRBD1 as the D gene, but with no DNA this cannot be confirmed. Germline loops: CDR1 SGHAT, CDR2 FQNNGV. The CDR3 is made up of 14 amino acids. The CDR3 loop is CASTTGVGADTQYF.

The J gene is TRBJ2-1, the V gene TRBV9. The CDR3 has 15 amino acids. Germline V gives CDR1 SGDLS, CDR2 YYNGEE. CDR3 sequence reads: CASSGTSVSYNEQFF.

The rearrangement joins TRBV28 to TRBJ2-3. The CDR3 consists of 15 residues. Germline V gives CDR1 MDHEN, CDR2 SYDVKM. The CDR3 is CASYTNQRSTDTQYF. The variable domain in full, completed from reference TRBV28 and TRBJ2-3, reads DVKVTQSSRYLVKRTGEKVFLECVQDMDHENMFWYRQDPGLGLRLIYFSYDVKMKEKGDIPEGYSVSREKKERFSLILESASTNQTSMYLCASYTNQRSTDTQYFGPGTRLTVL.

The CDR3 spells CSVEDTQQGDTQYF. The rearrangement uses TRBV29-1 and TRBJ2-3; without DNA, the TCRdb call of TRBD1 cannot be checked. Germline V gene lookup returns CDR1 SQVTM and CDR2 ANQGSEA. This CDR3 has 14 amino acids.

The gene calls are TRBV29-1 and TRBJ1-1. Germline-derived CDR1 and CDR2 are SQVTM and ANQGSEA. The CDR3 is 14 residues long. The CDR3 sequence is CSVVFSRADTEAFF.

This chain connects TRBV7-9 to TRBJ2-1; without DNA, the TCRdb call of TRBD1 cannot be checked. CDR1 and CDR2 from the germline V gene are SEHNR and FQNEAQ (reference sequence). The CDR3 contains 16 residues. The CDR3 sequence: CASSSRTDFTYNEQFF.

V and J are TRBV27 and TRBJ1-1; checking the TCRdb D call of TRBD1 is not possible without DNA. Germline V gene sequence: CDR1 MNHEY, CDR2 SMNVEV (reference sequence). The CDR3 sequence is 14 residues long. CDR3 residues: CATYPTGFWTEAFF.

This chain connects TRBV5-1 to TRBJ2-7; the TRBD2 assignment by TCRdb is unverifiable without DNA. This CDR3 is 16 amino acids long. In germline, CDR1 is SGHRS, CDR2 YFSETQ. The CDR3 reads CASSLGLAGGPGEQYF. The variable domain in full, with the rest retrieved from reference TRBV5-1 and TRBJ2-7, is KAGVTQTPRYLIKTRGQQVTLSCSPISGHRSVSWYQQTPGQGLQFLFEYFSETQRNKGNFPGRFSGRQFSNSRSEMNVSTLELGDSALYLCASSLGLAGGPGEQYFGPGTRLTVT.

CDR3 protein: CASSKICEPYEQYF. The chain combines TRBV21-1 with TRBJ2-7. TRBV21-1 is a pseudogene segment. The CDR3 has 14 residues.